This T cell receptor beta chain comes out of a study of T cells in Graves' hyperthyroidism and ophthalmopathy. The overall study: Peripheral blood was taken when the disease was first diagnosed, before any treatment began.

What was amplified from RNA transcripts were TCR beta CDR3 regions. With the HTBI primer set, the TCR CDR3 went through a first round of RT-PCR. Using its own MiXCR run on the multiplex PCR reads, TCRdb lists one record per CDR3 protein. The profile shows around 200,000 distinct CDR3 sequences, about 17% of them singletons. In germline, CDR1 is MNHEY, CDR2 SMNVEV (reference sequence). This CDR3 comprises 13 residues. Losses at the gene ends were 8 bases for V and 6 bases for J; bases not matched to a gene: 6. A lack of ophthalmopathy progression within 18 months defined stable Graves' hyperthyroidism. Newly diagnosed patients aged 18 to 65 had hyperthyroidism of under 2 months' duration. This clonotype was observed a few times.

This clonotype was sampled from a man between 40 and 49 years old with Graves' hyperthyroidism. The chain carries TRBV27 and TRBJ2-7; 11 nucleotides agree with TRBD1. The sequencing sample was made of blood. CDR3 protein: CASGRDRGSEQYF. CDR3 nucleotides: TGTGCCAGCGGAAGGGACAGGGGGAGCGAGCAGTACTTC.